The TCR beta chain described here comes from a study of human T cells and chemical hapten exposure (dated by TCRdb to 2020 to 2022). Broadly, across the study: The libraries were sequenced as a pool, and the TCR yield per sample differed mostly because of small variations in library volumes within the pool. Peripheral blood TCR repertoire changes were tracked in vivo in alopecia patients during primary and secondary sensitization to the hapten diphenylcyclopropenone (DPC). For every blood RNA sample, sequencing covered both the TCR alpha and TCR beta chains.

CDR1 and CDR2 are read off the germline V gene (reference sequence) as MNHNY and SVGAGI. Trimming leaves V shorter by 5 bases and J shorter by 6 bases, with the junction holding 11 bases beyond the gene matches. The CDR3 holds 15 amino acids from the cysteine to the phenylalanine. Only CDR3 DNA is held: 45 bases, read in frame from base 1. This clonotype was seen only a few times. This clone's antigen is unknown. Base qualities are missing; no much larger clone stands one base away. The time point tag for this specimen amounts to: healthy volunteer bleed at 2 weeks. Total RNA was extracted from unfractionated whole blood that had been collected in Tempus Blood RNA tubes. Four or five healthy volunteers acted as controls for TCR sequencing and had blood drawn at day 0, 2 weeks and 6 weeks. The method behind the library was RACE. The sequencing machine was a NextSeq 500. During library preparation, unique molecular identifiers were attached to individual cDNA molecules so that TCRs could be counted in a quantitative, reproducible way. In the original analysis: Samples had a median of roughly 99,000 TCRs, with a range from roughly 23,224 to 750,000. V, J and CDR3 annotation of the TCR reads was carried out using the Decombinator software suite. Every sample was subsampled to the same number of TCRs (28,000) for the PS versus PT1 abundance plots. Expanded TCRs were defined as absent before sensitization and observed at least eight times at the 2-week time point. TCRdb took the public reads, trimmed them with fastp at Q25, ran MiXCR for clone calling and kept in-frame beta chains. Rows with a matching CDR3 protein are joined into one entry that keeps the most common DNA and genes. None of the V and J calls come from the authors' own analysis; TCRdb made them. This sample has about 130,000 distinct CDR3 sequences in its table, and around 8.3% of those were observed once. The ten biggest clones cover around 1.7% of the sample.

The research as a whole found: No change with DPC sensitization was found in the number of TCRs above 1 in 1000 frequency, and no evidence of global repertoire structure alterations was found. Repeated subsampling changed both the strength of the expansion versus patch-test correlation and the threshold at which the correlation became significant.

Specimen: whole blood. The clonotype was recovered from a male donor in good health. Some clones in this sample may be carry-over from other donors' samples. The chain is made from TRBV6-6 and TRBJ2-7; 9 central nucleotides agree with TRBD2. At the DNA level, the sequence is TGTGCCAGCAGTACGGCGGGTAGCGGGAGTGTCGAGCAGTACTTC. Translated, it reads CASSTAGSGSVEQYF.